The source of this TCR beta chain is a study of neurological immune-mediated disorders. This clonotype was recorded at least ten times. Its antigen is unknown. Findings and caveats of the study: Across subjects, no CDR3 amino acid sequence appeared in expanded clones of more than one subject, a finding that suggested private repertoires in all groups. Expansion of TCR clones was greatest in HTLV-1-associated myelopathy and smallest in multiple sclerosis, where it fell below that of healthy controls.

The cDNA was synthesized by means of template-switch 5'RACE, which was carried out with 10-nucleotide random UMIs. Per sequencing run, 15-18 subjects together gave over 190 million TCR-beta sequences. One entry per CDR3 protein, called by TCRdb with MiXCR from the 5' RACE reads. The sample includes 65,000 to 85,000 distinct CDR3 sequences, 3.2% of them seen just once. The sequence came from a woman between 45 and 65 years old with multiple sclerosis. The sequencing input was PBMCs.

The CDR3 region is CASSLDSYGYTF. The DNA of the CDR3 is TGCGCCAGCAGCTTAGACAGTTATGGCTACACCTTC. J is TRBJ1-2 and V is TRBV5-1, with a tentative D call TRBD1 (5 bases). CDR3 length: 12 residues. Trimming cost V 2 bases and J 5 bases, with 7 bases left between them. From germline, CDR1 is SGHRS and CDR2 YFSETQ.